The clone carrying this T cell receptor beta chain was detected only a few times. Its antigen is undetermined. The PCR was carried out with 60 Vbeta primers and 13 Jbeta primers. The data were produced by immunoSEQ multiplex PCR, yet TCRdb's version contains in-frame clones alone and is incomplete. The repertoire has roughly 200,000 clones, roughly 70% of them found once; the top ten carry less than 3%. The data were obtained in a study of cytomegalovirus exposure and HLA in healthy donors. Study-level background: Among the 350 to 500 donors who were genotyped, 70% to 90% fell in the genetic ancestry cluster that is associated with self-reported Caucasian donors.

Germline CDR1 and CDR2: SGHTA and FQGNSA. The V and J ends lost 5 bases and 5 bases, in that order; junction bases with no gene match: 14. The CDR3 has 16 amino acids. Study results and limitations: In a later analysis, V- and J-gene trimming of beta chains associated with a DCLRE1C missense variant, replicated independently. CMV serostatus was the only recorded immune exposure for donors.

Material: PBMCs. The TCR originated in a middle-aged man in good health and CMV-seropositive. The chain couples TRBV7-2 to TRBJ2-7; 8 bases agree with TRBD2. The CDR3 here is CASSARGGPSPDEQYF. In DNA form, the CDR3 reads TGTGCCAGCAGCGCCCGCGGGGGGCCTTCACCCGACGAGCAGTACTTC.